These 28 T cell receptor beta chains were all obtained from the same sample, sequenced in a study of beta chain features in type 1 diabetes (dated by TCRdb to about 2018). The protocol used for the library was the immunoSEQ multiplex PCR assay. All of the isolated RNA was reverse transcribed with the High Capacity cDNA Reverse Transcription Kit, so expressed TCRB transcripts were sequenced. TCRdb's version of the immuneACCESS table is confined to in-frame rearrangements and falls short of the full clone set. An unresolved V gene accounts for under half of the shortfall where checked; the remainder is of unknown origin. The sample records 900,000 or so clones, roughly 16% of which are singletons. The ten top clones hold 0.023% of the sample. Sequenced: naive CD4+ T cells from blood. The sample's cell subset or site label, decoded: true naive CD4+ T cells. Receptor source: a woman aged 18-30 years in good health.

CDR3 sequence reads: CASRVGENTEAFF. The DNA for the CDR3 is TGTGCCAGCAGAGTGGGGGAGAACACTGAAGCTTTCTTT. The chain couples TRBV2 to TRBJ1-1, with D perhaps matching TRBD1 (5 bases). V lost 6 bases and J 1 base, leaving 9 bases between the germline ends. In germline, CDR1 is SNHLY, CDR2 FYNNEI. This CDR3 region has 13 residues. Full variable domain (missing parts from reference TRBV2 and TRBJ1-1): EPEVTQTPSHQVTQMGQEVILRCVPISNHLYFYWYRQILGQKVEFLVSFYNNEISEKSEIFDDQFSVERPDGSNFTLKIRSTKLEDSAMYFCASRVGENTEAFFGQGTRLTVV.

Only a few counts were recorded for this clone. This chain connects TRBV18 to TRBJ2-7, with D possibly TRBD1 on 6 matching bases. The CDR3 extends over 13 amino acids. Deletions cut 8 bases from V and 4 bases from J, with 15 bases between. In germline, CDR1 is KGHSH, CDR2 LQKENI. CDR3 region: CASRAAGAYEQYF. CDR3 nucleotides: TGTGCCAGCCGAGCTGCAGGGGCTTACGAGCAGTACTTC.

A few counts support this clone. V usage is TRBV28 and J usage is TRBJ2-3; D not certain. Trimming took off 8 bases at V and 5 bases at J, with 8 bases between the two ends. Germline loops: CDR1 MDHEN, CDR2 SYDVKM. The CDR3 sequence is 11 residues long. The CDR3 nucleotides are TGTGCCAGCGGCCCAGGAGATACGCAGTATTTT. Translated: CASGPGDTQYF.

J is TRBJ1-2 and V is TRBV6-6; D is unclear. Looked up from germline, CDR1 is MNHNY and CDR2 is SVGAGI (reference sequence). This CDR3 spans 15 amino acids. With 2 bases removed from V and 3 bases from J, the gap between germline ends came to 13 bases. The CDR3 spells CASSYLGKGYYGYTF. The CDR3 DNA reads as TGTGCCAGCAGTTACCTGGGGAAAGGCTACTATGGCTACACCTTC.

V is TRBV9 and J is TRBJ2-5; tentatively, D is TRBD2 (6 bases). Per germline, CDR1 SGDLS and CDR2 YYNGEE. Trimming stripped 0 bases from V and 0 bases from J, with 15 bases between. The CDR3 length is 17 residues. The DNA for the CDR3 is TGTGCCAGCAGCGTAGATTTGGGACTGATGTACCAAGAGACCCAGTACTTC. Protein: CASSVDLGLMYQETQYF.

V is TRBV5-1 and J is TRBJ2-3, with TRBD2 matching 12 bases. This CDR3 is 18 amino acids long. Germline values: CDR1 SGHRS, CDR2 YFSETQ. With 0 bases clipped from V and 3 bases from J, the junction kept 8 bases outside the gene matches. The CDR3 sequence: CASSLERLAGVGTDTQYF. Here the CDR3 DNA reads TGCGCCAGCAGCTTGGAGAGACTAGCGGGAGTGGGGACAGATACGCAGTATTTT.

This clone was seen only a few times. The chain has TRBV29-1 and TRBJ2-7; TRBD2 aligns across 9 bases. V lost 4 bases and J lost 3; bases outside the gene matches: 7. The CDR3 is 14 amino acids. CDR1 and CDR2 from the germline V gene are SQVTM and ANQGSEA. The CDR3 DNA reads as TGCAGCGTTGTAATAGCGGGAGCGGTCTACGAGCAGTACTTC. This encodes CSVVIAGAVYEQYF.

This clone has just one count. The rearrangement joins TRBV20-1 to TRBJ2-7, with unresolved D. Germline V gene data show CDR1 as DFQATT and CDR2 as SNEGSKA (reference sequence). The CDR3 consists of 11 residues. The V end was cut by 6 bases, the J end by 4 bases, with 10 bases between. The DNA of the CDR3 is TGCAGTGCCACCTTGGGTTACGAGCAGTACTTC. Translating it yields CSATLGYEQYF.

The gene calls are TRBV18 and TRBJ2-5, with 12 bases that match TRBD1. V trimming: 3 bases; J trimming: 5 bases; junction bases outside the gene matches: 4. Germline V gene data show CDR1 as KGHSH and CDR2 as LQKENI. The CDR3 extends over 15 amino acids. CDR3 residues: CASSPGTGGRETQYF. The CDR3 DNA follows: TGTGCCAGCTCACCGGGGACAGGGGGCAGGGAGACCCAGTACTTC.

The chain couples TRBV9 to TRBJ2-5; the match to TRBD2 covers 10 bases. The germline gives CDR1 SGDLS, CDR2 YYNGEE. CDR3 length: 16 amino acids. J lost 4 bases, V lost 2 bases, and 8 bases had no gene match. CDR3 sequence reads: CASSVSSGRALETQYF. The CDR3 DNA reads as TGTGCCAGCAGCGTCAGCAGCGGGAGGGCCCTAGAGACCCAGTACTTC.

V gene TRBV7-3 combines with J gene TRBJ2-3; 10 bases are shared with TRBD2. The V gene end was trimmed by 5 bases and the J gene end by 6 bases; junction bases not matched to a gene: 8. This CDR3 comprises 15 residues. CDR1 and CDR2 from the germline V gene are SGHTA and FQGTGA. The CDR3 is CASSILAGGADTQYF. The CDR3 bases are TGTGCCAGCAGCATATTAGCGGGAGGCGCCGATACGCAGTATTTT.

Comment on this clone: Other nucleotide sequences in the sample specify the same CDR3. The V call is TRBV5-1, the J call TRBJ2-7; 7 bases line up with TRBD2. The CDR3 is made up of 15 amino acids. Trimming cost V 0 bases and J 2 bases; bases outside gene matches: 5. Germline CDR1 is SGHRS and CDR2 is YFSETQ. Here the CDR3 DNA reads TGCGCCAGCAGCTTGGGGGCTAGCGGTACCTACGAGCAGTACTTC. It yields the protein CASSLGASGTYEQYF.

This clone occurred a few times. The chain employs TRBV27 and TRBJ2-7, with 10 bases fitting TRBD2. The trim removed 2 bases at V and 3 bases at J, leaving 7 bases unmatched. Germline V gives CDR1 MNHEY, CDR2 SMNVEV (reference sequence). The CDR3 loop spans 16 amino acids. CDR3 sequence reads: CASSLPLAGGRYEQYF. CDR3 coding DNA: TGTGCCAGCAGTTTACCCTTAGCGGGAGGCCGCTACGAGCAGTACTTC.

The rearrangement uses TRBV5-1 and TRBJ2-3; no reliable D call. V gave up 2 bases and J gave up 6 bases, with 7 bases separating them. CDR1 and CDR2 (germline): SGHRS, YFSETQ. CDR3 length: 12 residues. The CDR3 protein is CASSFPADTQYF. CDR3 nucleotides: TGCGCCAGCAGCTTTCCCGCTGATACGCAGTATTTT. The full variable domain, with the rest looked up from reference TRBV5-1 and TRBJ2-3, is KAGVTQTPRYLIKTRGQQVTLSCSPISGHRSVSWYQQTPGQGLQFLFEYFSETQRNKGNFPGRFSGRQFSNSRSEMNVSTLELGDSALYLCASSFPADTQYFGPGTRLTVL.

The sample holds a few counts of this clone. The gene calls are TRBV4-3 and TRBJ2-5; no reliable D call. The ends were cut back, 0 bases at V and 5 bases at J, with 13 bases in the middle. The CDR3 runs to 15 residues. The germline CDR1 and CDR2 sequences are LGHNA and YSLEER. The CDR3 DNA is TGCGCCAGCAGCCAAGATAGTGGGGTCGGGGAGACCCAGTACTTC. Protein product: CASSQDSGVGETQYF.

This chain uses TRBV4-3 with TRBJ2-1; TRBD2 matches 12 bases. V lost 0 bases, J lost 3 bases, and 6 bases stayed unmatched. Germline V gene sequence: CDR1 LGHNA, CDR2 YSLEER. This CDR3 region has 18 residues. CDR3 amino acids: CASSQEPLAGGYYNEQFF. The DNA for the CDR3 is TGCGCCAGCAGCCAAGAACCTCTAGCGGGAGGGTACTACAATGAGCAGTTCTTC.

The chain has TRBV27 and TRBJ2-5; TRBD1 aligns across 8 bases. The length of the CDR3 is 15 residues. The V and J ends lost 5 bases and 4 bases, in that order; junction bases with no gene match: 9. Germline-derived CDR1 and CDR2 are MNHEY and SMNVEV (reference sequence). The CDR3 here is CASSRRRTGRETQYF. CDR3 nucleotides: TGTGCCAGCAGTCGAAGACGGACAGGGAGAGAGACCCAGTACTTC.

A few counts support this clone. The genes are TRBV2 and TRBJ2-1; 8 nucleotides match TRBD2. After removal of 4 bases from V and 8 bases from J, the junction contained 4 bases not matched to a gene. Germline V CDR1 and CDR2: SNHLY, FYNNEI. The CDR3 covers 13 residues. The chain's CDR3 is CASSGTSPDEQFF. The CDR3 DNA reads as TGTGCCAGCAGTGGGACTAGCCCCGATGAGCAGTTCTTC. The whole variable domain, remainder taken from reference TRBV2 and TRBJ2-1, is EPEVTQTPSHQVTQMGQEVILRCVPISNHLYFYWYRQILGQKVEFLVSFYNNEISEKSEIFDDQFSVERPDGSNFTLKIRSTKLEDSAMYFCASSGTSPDEQFFGPGTRLTVL.

V and J are TRBV11-2 and TRBJ1-2, with D perhaps TRBD1 (6 bases). This CDR3 contains 13 residues. CDR1 and CDR2 from the germline V gene are SGHAT and FQNNGV. Trimming took off 6 bases at V and 13 bases at J, with 21 bases between the two ends. DNA of the CDR3: TGTGCCAGCAGTTTAATGGGACACCGGTACTTCACCTTC. It yields the protein CASSLMGHRYFTF.

In nucleotides, the CDR3 is TGTGCCAGCACCAACCTAGGGGTGGCGAACACCGGGGAGCTGTTTTTT. It yields the protein CASTNLGVANTGELFF. The chain recombines TRBV7-2 with TRBJ2-2, with D maybe TRBD1 (5 bases). The V and J ends lost 7 bases and 0 bases respectively, with 15 bases between them. CDR1 and CDR2 (germline): SGHTA, FQGNSA. The length of the CDR3 is 16 residues.

The rearrangement uses TRBV21-1 and TRBJ1-1. TRBV21-1 has pseudogene status. The CDR3 consists of 11 residues. The chain's CDR3 is CARWCNTEAFF. DNA of the CDR3: TGTGCCAGATGGTGTAACACTGAAGCTTTCTTT.

This clone came up once. This chain joins TRBV5-1 and TRBJ2-3; 7 bases are a match to TRBD1. Trimming took 4 bases from V and 0 from J; bases not matched to a gene: 8. This CDR3 has 16 amino acids. Germline CDR1 reads SGHRS; CDR2 reads YFSETQ. The CDR3 protein is CASSTGQTSSTDTQYF. The CDR3 DNA reads TGCGCCAGCAGCACGGGACAGACCTCTAGCACAGATACGCAGTATTTT. Looking up the rest from reference TRBV5-1 and TRBJ2-3 gives the full variable domain: KAGVTQTPRYLIKTRGQQVTLSCSPISGHRSVSWYQQTPGQGLQFLFEYFSETQRNKGNFPGRFSGRQFSNSRSEMNVSTLELGDSALYLCASSTGQTSSTDTQYFGPGTRLTVL.

This clone was seen more than once but under ten times. The chain has TRBV11-2 and TRBJ2-5, with 8 bases that match TRBD1. This CDR3 comprises 14 residues. V dropped 4 bases and J dropped 4; count of bases not matched to a gene: 5. Germline values: CDR1 SGHAT, CDR2 FQNNGV. This CDR3 is CASSSRDRLETQYF. The DNA of the CDR3 is TGTGCCAGCAGCTCCCGGGACAGGTTAGAGACCCAGTACTTC. Full variable domain (missing parts from reference TRBV11-2 and TRBJ2-5): EAGVAQSPRYKIIEKRQSVAFWCNPISGHATLYWYQQILGQGPKLLIQFQNNGVVDDSQLPKDRFSAERLKGVDSTLKIQPAKLEDSAVYLCASSSRDRLETQYFGPGTRLLVL.

The V gene is TRBV15, the J gene TRBJ2-7, with TRBD1 as a possible D gene (5 bases). Germline lookup yields CDR1 LNHNV and CDR2 YYDKDF (reference sequence). V was cut by 0 bases and J by 0 bases, with 9 bases left in between. The CDR3 is made up of 15 amino acids. The CDR3 DNA follows: TGTGCCACCAGCAGAGAGAAAACAGGCTCCTACGAGCAGTACTTC. Amino acid sequence: CATSREKTGSYEQYF. The whole variable domain, filled in from reference TRBV15 and TRBJ2-7, reads DAMVIQNPRYQVTQFGKPVTLSCSQTLNHNVMYWYQQKSSQAPKLLFHYYDKDFNNEADTPDNFQSRRPNTSFCFLDIRSPGLGDTAMYLCATSREKTGSYEQYFGPGTRLTVT.

The chain has TRBV12-5 and TRBJ2-1; unclear D gene. V lost 4 bases, J lost 6 bases, and 7 bases lay in between. The CDR3 covers 12 residues. Germline CDR1 and CDR2: LGHNT and FRNRAP. In nucleotides, the CDR3 is TGTGCTAGTGGTTCGGCAATCAATGAGCAGTTCTTC. This sequence encodes CASGSAINEQFF.

This clone was detected a few times. The rearrangement uses TRBV28 and TRBJ2-3; D is tentatively TRBD1 or TRBD2 (5 bases each). Trimming shortened V by 10 bases and J by 1 base, and 21 bases separated the two germline ends. Germline V lookup: CDR1 MDHEN, CDR2 SYDVKM. This CDR3 spans 16 amino acids. The DNA of the CDR3 is TGTGCCACAAACCCGTCGAGGGGCCGCGGCACAGATACGCAGTATTTT. Encoded protein: CATNPSRGRGTDTQYF. The variable domain in full, with the rest retrieved from reference TRBV28 and TRBJ2-3, is DVKVTQSSRYLVKRTGEKVFLECVQDMDHENMFWYRQDPGLGLRLIYFSYDVKMKEKGDIPEGYSVSREKKERFSLILESASTNQTSMYLCATNPSRGRGTDTQYFGPGTRLTVL.

The rearrangement joins TRBV2 to TRBJ2-7; TRBD2 is a possible D gene (6 bases). There are 14 residues in the CDR3. Germline values: CDR1 SNHLY, CDR2 FYNNEI. V was trimmed by 1 base and J by 6 bases, leaving 13 bases between them. The CDR3 nucleotides read TGTGCCAGCAGTGAAGGAACCTCCGGGAGCGAGCAGTACTTC. Encoded protein: CASSEGTSGSEQYF.

The chain joins TRBV29-1 to TRBJ2-6; 9 bases map to TRBD1. The CDR3 is 18 residues long. The V segment lost 0 bases and the J segment 3 bases; nucleotides outside the gene matches: 9. Per germline, CDR1 SQVTM and CDR2 ANQGSEA. The CDR3 protein is CSVEDPGQGWFGANVLTF. In DNA form, the CDR3 reads TGCAGCGTTGAAGATCCGGGACAGGGATGGTTTGGGGCCAACGTCCTGACTTTC. Full variable domain (outside the CDR3, taken from reference TRBV29-1 and TRBJ2-6): SAVISQKPSRDICQRGTSLTIQCQVDSQVTMMFWYRQQPGQSLTLIATANQGSEATYESGFVIDKFPISRPNLTFSTLTVSNMSPEDSSIYLCSVEDPGQGWFGANVLTFGAGSRLTVL.